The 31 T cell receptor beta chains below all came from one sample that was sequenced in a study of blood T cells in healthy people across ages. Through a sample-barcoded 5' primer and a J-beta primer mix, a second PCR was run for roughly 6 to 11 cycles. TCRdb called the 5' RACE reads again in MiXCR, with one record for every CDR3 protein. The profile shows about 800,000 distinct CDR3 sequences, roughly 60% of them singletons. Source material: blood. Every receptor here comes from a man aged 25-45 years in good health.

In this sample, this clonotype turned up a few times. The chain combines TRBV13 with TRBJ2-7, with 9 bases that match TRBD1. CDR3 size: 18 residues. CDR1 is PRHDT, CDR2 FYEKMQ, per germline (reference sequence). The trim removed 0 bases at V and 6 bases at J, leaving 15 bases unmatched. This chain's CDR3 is CASSLGLLLQGAKGEQYF. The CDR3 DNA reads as TGTGCCAGCAGCTTAGGATTACTCTTACAGGGGGCGAAGGGCGAGCAGTACTTC.

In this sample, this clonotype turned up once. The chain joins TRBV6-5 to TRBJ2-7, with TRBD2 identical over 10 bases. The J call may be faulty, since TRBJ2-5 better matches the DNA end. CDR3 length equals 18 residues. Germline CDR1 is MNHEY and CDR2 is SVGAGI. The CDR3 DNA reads TGTGCCAGCAGTCACATTAAAACTAGCGGGGTGAGGTCGGAGACCCAGTACTTC. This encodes CASSHIKTSGVRSETQYF.

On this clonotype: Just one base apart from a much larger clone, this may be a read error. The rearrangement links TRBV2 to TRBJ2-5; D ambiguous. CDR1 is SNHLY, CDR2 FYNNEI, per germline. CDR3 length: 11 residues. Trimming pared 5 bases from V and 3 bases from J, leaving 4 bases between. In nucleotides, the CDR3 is TGTGCCAGCAGTATTGAAGAGACCCAGTACTTC. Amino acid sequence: CASSIEETQYF.

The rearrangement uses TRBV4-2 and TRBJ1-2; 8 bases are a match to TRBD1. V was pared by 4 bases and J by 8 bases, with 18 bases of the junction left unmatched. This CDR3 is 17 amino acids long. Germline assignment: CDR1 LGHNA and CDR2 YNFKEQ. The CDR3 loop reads CASSRFNRDRLAVGYTF. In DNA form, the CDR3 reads TGTGCCAGCAGCCGTTTTAACCGGGACAGGCTGGCGGTCGGCTACACCTTC.

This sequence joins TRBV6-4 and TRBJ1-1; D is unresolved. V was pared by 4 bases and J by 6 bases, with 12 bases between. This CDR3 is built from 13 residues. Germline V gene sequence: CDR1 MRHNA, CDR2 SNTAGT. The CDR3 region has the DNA TGTGCCAGCAGTGTTTCGGAAGAGGCTGAAGCTTTCTTT. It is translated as CASSVSEEAEAFF.

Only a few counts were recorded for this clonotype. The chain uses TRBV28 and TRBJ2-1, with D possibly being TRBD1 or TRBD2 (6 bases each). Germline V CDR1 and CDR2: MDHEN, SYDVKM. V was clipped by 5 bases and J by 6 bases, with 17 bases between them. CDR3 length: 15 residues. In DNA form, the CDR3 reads TGTGCCAGCAGTCCCATTCTTGGAGGGGGCAATGAGCAGTTCTTC. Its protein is CASSPILGGGNEQFF.

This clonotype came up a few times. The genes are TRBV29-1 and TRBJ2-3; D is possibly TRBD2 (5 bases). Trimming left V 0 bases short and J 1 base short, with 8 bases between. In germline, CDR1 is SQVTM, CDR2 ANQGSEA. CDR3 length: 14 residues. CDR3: CSVEDTGGTDTQYF. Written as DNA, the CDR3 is TGCAGCGTTGAAGATACCGGGGGCACAGATACGCAGTATTTT.

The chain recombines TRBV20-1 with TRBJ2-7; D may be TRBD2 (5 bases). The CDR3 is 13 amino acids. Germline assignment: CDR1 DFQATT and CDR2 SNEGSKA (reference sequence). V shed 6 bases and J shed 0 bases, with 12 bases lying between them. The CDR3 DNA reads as TGCAGTGCGCCAACTAGTTTCTCCTACGAGCAGTACTTC. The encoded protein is CSAPTSFSYEQYF.

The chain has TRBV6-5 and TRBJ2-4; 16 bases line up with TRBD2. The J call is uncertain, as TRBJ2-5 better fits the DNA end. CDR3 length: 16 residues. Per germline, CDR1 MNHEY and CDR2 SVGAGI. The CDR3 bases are TGTGCCAGCACGGGACTAGCGGGAGGGCCGACAGAGACCCAGTACTTC. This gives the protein CASTGLAGGPTETQYF.

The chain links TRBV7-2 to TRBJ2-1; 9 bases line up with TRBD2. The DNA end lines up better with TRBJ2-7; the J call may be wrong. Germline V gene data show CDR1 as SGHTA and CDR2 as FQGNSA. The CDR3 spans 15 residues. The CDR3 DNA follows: TGTGCCAGCAGCTTTCAGACTAGCGGCTACAATGAGCAGTACTTC. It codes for CASSFQTSGYNEQYF.

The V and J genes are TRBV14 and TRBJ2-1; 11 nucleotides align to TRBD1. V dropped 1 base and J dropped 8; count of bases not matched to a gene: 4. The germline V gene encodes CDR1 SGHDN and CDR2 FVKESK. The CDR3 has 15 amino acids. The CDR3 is CASSQGTGGLDEQFF. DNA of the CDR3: TGTGCCAGCAGCCAAGGGACAGGGGGCCTGGATGAGCAGTTCTTC.

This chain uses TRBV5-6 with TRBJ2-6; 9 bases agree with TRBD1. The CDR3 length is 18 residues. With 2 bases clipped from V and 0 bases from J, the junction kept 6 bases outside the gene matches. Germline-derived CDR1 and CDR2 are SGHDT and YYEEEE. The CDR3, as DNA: TGTGCCAGCAGCTTTACAGGGGGCTATACCTCTGGGGCCAACGTCCTGACTTTC. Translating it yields CASSFTGGYTSGANVLTF.

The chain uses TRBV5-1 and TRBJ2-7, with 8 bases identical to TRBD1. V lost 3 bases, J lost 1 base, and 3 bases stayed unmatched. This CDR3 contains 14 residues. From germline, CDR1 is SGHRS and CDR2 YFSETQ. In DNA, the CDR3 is TGCGCCAGCAGCTCGACAGGGGAGTCCTACGAGCAGTACTTC. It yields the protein CASSSTGESYEQYF. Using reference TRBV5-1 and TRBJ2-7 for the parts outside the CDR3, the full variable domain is KAGVTQTPRYLIKTRGQQVTLSCSPISGHRSVSWYQQTPGQGLQFLFEYFSETQRNKGNFPGRFSGRQFSNSRSEMNVSTLELGDSALYLCASSSTGESYEQYFGPGTRLTVT.

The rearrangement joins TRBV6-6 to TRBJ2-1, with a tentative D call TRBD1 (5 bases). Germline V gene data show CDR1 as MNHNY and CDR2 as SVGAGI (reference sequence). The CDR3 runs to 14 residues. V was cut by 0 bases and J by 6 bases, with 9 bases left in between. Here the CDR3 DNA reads TGTGCCAGCAGTTACTCGACAGCCGTCAATGAGCAGTTCTTC. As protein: CASSYSTAVNEQFF.

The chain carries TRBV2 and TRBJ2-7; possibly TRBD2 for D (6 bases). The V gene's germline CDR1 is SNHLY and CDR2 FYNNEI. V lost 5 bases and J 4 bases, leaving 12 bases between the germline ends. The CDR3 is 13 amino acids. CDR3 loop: CASSMGLVYEQYF. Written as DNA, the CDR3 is TGTGCCAGCAGTATGGGACTGGTTTACGAGCAGTACTTC.

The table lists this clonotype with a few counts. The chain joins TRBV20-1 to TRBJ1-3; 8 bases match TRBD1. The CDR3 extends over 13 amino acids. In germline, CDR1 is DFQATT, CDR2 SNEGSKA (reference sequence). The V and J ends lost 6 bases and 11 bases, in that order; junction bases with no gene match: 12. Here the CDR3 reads CSALPDRERAIYF. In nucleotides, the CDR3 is TGCAGTGCCTTACCGGACAGGGAAAGGGCCATATATTTT.

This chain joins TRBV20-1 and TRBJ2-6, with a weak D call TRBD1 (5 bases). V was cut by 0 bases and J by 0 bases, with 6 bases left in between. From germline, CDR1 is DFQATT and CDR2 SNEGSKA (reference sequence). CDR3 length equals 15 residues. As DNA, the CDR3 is TGCAGTGCTAGAGAAGACAGCTCTGGGGCCAACGTCCTGACTTTC. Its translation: CSAREDSSGANVLTF.

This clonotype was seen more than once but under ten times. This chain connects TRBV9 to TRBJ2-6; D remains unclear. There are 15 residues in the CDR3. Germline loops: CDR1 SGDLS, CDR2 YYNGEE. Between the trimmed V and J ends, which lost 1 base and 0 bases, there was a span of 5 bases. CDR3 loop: CASSVHDSGANVLTF. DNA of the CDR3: TGTGCCAGCAGCGTACACGACTCTGGGGCCAACGTCCTGACTTTC.

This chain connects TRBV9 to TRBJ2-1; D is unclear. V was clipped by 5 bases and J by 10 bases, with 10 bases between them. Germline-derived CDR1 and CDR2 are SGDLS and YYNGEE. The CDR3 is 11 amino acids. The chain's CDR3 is CASSTNHEQFF. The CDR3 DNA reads TGTGCCAGCAGTACCAATCACGAGCAGTTCTTC. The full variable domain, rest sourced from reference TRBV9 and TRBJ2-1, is DSGVTQTPKHLITATGQRVTLRCSPRSGDLSVYWYQQSLDQGLQFLIQYYNGEERAKGNILERFSAQQFPDLHSELNLSSLELGDSALYFCASSTNHEQFFGPGTRLTVL.

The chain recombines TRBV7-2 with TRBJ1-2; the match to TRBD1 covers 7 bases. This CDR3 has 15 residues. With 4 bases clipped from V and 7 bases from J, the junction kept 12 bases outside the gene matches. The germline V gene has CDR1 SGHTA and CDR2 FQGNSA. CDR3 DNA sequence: TGTGCCAGCAGCTCAGGACAGGTCGGACTTCGTGGCTACACCTTC. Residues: CASSSGQVGLRGYTF.

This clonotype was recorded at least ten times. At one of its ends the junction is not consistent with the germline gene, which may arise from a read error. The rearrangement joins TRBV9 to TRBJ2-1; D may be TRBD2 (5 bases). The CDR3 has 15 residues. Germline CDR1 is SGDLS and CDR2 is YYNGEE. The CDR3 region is CASSARGSSSNEQFF. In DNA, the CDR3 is TGTGCCAGCAGCGCCCGTGGGAGCTCCTCCAATGAGCAGTTCTTC.

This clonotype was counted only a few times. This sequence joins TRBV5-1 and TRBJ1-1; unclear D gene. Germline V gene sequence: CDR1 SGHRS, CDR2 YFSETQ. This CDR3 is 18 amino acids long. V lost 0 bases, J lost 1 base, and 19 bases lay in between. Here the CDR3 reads CASSLAYLSRRPNTEAFF. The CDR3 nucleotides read TGCGCCAGCAGCTTGGCCTATTTAAGCCGCCGTCCGAACACTGAAGCTTTCTTT.

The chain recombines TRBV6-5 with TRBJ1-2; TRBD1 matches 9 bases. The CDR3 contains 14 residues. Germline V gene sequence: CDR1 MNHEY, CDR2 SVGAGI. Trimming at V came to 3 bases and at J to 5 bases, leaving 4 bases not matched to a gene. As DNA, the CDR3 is TGTGCCAGCAGTTATGCGGACAGGGGATATGGCTACACCTTC. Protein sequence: CASSYADRGYGYTF.

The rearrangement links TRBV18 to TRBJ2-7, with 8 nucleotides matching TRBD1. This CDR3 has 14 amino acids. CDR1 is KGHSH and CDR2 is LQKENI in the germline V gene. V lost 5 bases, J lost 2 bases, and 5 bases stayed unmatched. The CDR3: CASSFKTGAYEQYF. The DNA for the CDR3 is TGTGCCAGCTCATTCAAGACAGGGGCCTACGAGCAGTACTTC.

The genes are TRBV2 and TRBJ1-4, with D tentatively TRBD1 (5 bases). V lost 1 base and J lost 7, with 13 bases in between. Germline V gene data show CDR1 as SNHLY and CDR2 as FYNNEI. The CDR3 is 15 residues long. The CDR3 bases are TGTGCCAGCAGTGAAGACGGGGGATTCGCTGAAAAACTGTTTTTT. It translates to CASSEDGGFAEKLFF.

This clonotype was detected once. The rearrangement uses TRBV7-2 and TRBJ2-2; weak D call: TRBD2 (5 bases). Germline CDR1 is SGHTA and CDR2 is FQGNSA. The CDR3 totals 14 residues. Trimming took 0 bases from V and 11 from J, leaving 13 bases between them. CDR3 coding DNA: TGTGCCAGCAGCTTAGCGCTGCGGGCTGGAGAGCTGTTTTTT. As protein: CASSLALRAGELFF.

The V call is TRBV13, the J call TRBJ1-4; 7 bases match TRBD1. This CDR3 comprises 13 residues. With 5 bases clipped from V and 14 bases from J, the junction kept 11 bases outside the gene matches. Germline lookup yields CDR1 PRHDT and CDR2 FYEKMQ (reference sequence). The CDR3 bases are TGTGCCAGCAGCCCCTCGACAGGGAAGGTGCTGTTTTTT. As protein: CASSPSTGKVLFF.

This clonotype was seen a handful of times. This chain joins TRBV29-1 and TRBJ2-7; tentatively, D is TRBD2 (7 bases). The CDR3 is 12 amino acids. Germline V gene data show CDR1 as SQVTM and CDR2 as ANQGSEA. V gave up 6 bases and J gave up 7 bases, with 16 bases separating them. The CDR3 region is CSVREGGREQYF. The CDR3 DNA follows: TGCAGCGTCAGGGAGGGGGGACGGGAGCAGTACTTC.

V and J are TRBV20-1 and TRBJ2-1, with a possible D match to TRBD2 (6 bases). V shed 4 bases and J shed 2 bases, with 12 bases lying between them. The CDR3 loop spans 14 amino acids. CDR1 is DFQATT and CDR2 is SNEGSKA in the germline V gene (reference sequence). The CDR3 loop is CSANRDSTYNEQFF. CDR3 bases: TGCAGTGCTAACCGGGACTCTACCTACAATGAGCAGTTCTTC.

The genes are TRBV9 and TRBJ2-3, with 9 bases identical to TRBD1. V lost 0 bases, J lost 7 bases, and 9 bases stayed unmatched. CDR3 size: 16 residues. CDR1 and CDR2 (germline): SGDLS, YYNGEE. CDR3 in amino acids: CASSVATPGQGYTQYF. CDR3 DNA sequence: TGTGCCAGCAGCGTAGCTACCCCGGGACAGGGATATACGCAGTATTTT. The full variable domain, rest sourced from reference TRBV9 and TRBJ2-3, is DSGVTQTPKHLITATGQRVTLRCSPRSGDLSVYWYQQSLDQGLQFLIQYYNGEERAKGNILERFSAQQFPDLHSELNLSSLELGDSALYFCASSVATPGQGYTQYFGPGTRLTVL.

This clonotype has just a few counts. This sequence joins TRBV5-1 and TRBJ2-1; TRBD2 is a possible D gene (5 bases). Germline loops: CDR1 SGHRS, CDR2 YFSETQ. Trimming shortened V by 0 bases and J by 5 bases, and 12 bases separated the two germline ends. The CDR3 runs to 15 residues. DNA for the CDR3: TGCGCCAGCAGCTTGGGGACTTCAGCGAACAATGAGCAGTTCTTC. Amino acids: CASSLGTSANNEQFF.